This T cell receptor (beta chain) was retrieved from a study of CD8 T cells in ankylosing spondylitis. Study-wide results and caveats: Disease-linked clones displayed a CD8+ phenotype and appeared relatively rarely in peripheral blood.

Each TCR beta library was made by quantitative 5'-RACE that incorporated molecular barcodes. TCRdb reanalysed the 5' RACE reads using MiXCR and keeps one entry per CDR3 protein. The sample has about 44,000 distinct CDR3 sequences, 8% to 13% seen once. Germline-derived CDR1 and CDR2 are MGHRA and YSYEKL. This CDR3 region has 16 residues. V dropped 4 bases and J dropped 6 bases, with 21 bases sitting between them. As for this clonotype: No antigen is known for it.

Sequencing used blood, either unsorted or a sorted T cell fraction (not recorded which). The chain employs TRBV4-1 and TRBJ2-5, with D maybe TRBD1 (5 bases). The TCR originated in a male donor with ankylosing spondylitis or in good health (not recorded which). As DNA, the CDR3 is TGCGCCAGCAGCCCCCTTGAGGTACAGGTCTTCAAGACCCAGTACTTC. As protein: CASSPLEVQVFKTQYF.